This T cell receptor (beta chain) was obtained from a study of CD8 T cells in ankylosing spondylitis. Overall study findings and caveats: Matched ankylosing spondylitis synovial fluid reportedly contained a significantly enriched population of disease-linked clones. CD8+ disease-linked clones were present at relatively low frequencies in blood.

This clonotype was detected a few times. Its antigen is not known. The TCR beta libraries were generated through quantitative 5'-RACE incorporating molecular barcodes. TCRdb re-called the 5' RACE reads through MiXCR, storing one row per CDR3 protein. The sample contains around 340,000 distinct CDR3 sequences, roughly 22% of which appear only once. The germline V gene encodes CDR1 MGHRA and CDR2 YSYEKL. This CDR3 spans 14 amino acids. V was shortened by 4 bases and J by 7 bases, with 14 bases between the two germline ends. The clonotype comes from a male donor with ankylosing spondylitis or in good health (not recorded which). The sequenced material came from blood, either unsorted or a sorted T cell fraction (not recorded which). The chain recombines TRBV4-1 with TRBJ2-1; D is perhaps TRBD2 (5 bases). CDR3 nucleotide sequence: TGCGCCAGCAGCCCCGGCGGGTTGGCGAATGAGCAGTTCTTC. It codes for CASSPGGLANEQFF.